This T cell receptor beta chain originates from a study of cytomegalovirus exposure and HLA in healthy donors. General study findings and limits: An Asian-associated ancestry cluster reportedly showed fewer N-insertions than the roughly 700-donor mean in a later analysis. Cytomegalovirus association was assigned to approximately 160 TCR beta chains. TCR association rates varied by HLA locus in a later analysis, with DRB1 highest and HLA-C lowest. Researchers had no immune exposure information except CMV serostatus available.

Germline CDR1 reads SGHTA; CDR2 reads FQGTGA. CDR3 length: 17 residues. Trimming took 6 bases from V and 4 from J; bases not matched to a gene: 8. Primers for the PCR totalled 60 Vbeta and 13 Jbeta. TCRdb keeps only in-frame clones here, not all; method: immunoSEQ multiplex PCR. The data hold 150,000 to 200,000 clones, with more than 75% observed a single time. Concerning this clone itself: Its target is unknown.

The J gene is TRBJ2-6, the V gene TRBV7-3, with 11 bases that match TRBD1. Sequencing was performed on PBMCs. This TCR came from a woman aged 50 to 60 in good health and CMV-seronegative. This CDR3 is CASRPGTGGAGANVLTF. CDR3 bases: TGTGCCAGCAGACCCGGGACAGGGGGAGCCGGGGCCAACGTCCTGACTTTC.